This T cell receptor beta chain was obtained from a study of tumor-infiltrating lymphocytes in primary liver carcinoma. Study context: Patients comprised men and women whose ages fell between 30 and 69 years.

A primer matching the constant region was used to make TCR beta cDNA from approximately 0.45 ug of total RNA. Sequencing libraries for TCR beta derived from three nested multiplex PCR rounds that used slightly modified ARM-PCR. Each of the first two PCR rounds ran approximately 9 cycles with TRBV1-TRBV30 forward and C-beta reverse primers. TCRdb reanalysed the multiplex PCR reads using MiXCR and keeps one entry per CDR3 protein. The data show about 74,000 distinct CDR3 sequences, roughly two thirds seen once. For each extraction, RNA and DNA were obtained together from 20-30 mg of unsorted bulk tissue. All of the tumor samples contained over 90% viable tumor cells. The CDR3 has 16 amino acids. Germline assignment: CDR1 SGHRS and CDR2 YFSETQ. On this clonotype: One junction end disagrees with the germline gene, perhaps due to a read error.

The genes are TRBV5-1 and TRBJ2-6; possibly TRBD1 for D (5 bases). The sequenced sample consisted of liver tumor tissue from sampling region 4. The sample's subset: tumor region T4, right-lateral pole. This clonotype was obtained from a man aged 35-49 years with primary liver carcinoma and hepatitis B virus infection. The CDR3 DNA reads TGCGCCAGCAGCCTGGCCTGGAGCTCTGGGGCCAACCTCCTGACTTTC. Its protein is CASSLAWSSGANLLTF.